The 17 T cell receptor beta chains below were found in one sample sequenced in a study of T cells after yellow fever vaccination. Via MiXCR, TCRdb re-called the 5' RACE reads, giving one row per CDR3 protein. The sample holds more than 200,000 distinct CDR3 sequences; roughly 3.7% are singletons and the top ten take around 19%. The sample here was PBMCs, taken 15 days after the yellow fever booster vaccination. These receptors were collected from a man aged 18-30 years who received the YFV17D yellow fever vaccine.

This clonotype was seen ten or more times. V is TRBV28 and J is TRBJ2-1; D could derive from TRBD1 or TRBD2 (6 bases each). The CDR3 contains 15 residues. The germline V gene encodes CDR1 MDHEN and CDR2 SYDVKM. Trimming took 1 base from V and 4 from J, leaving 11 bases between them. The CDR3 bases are TGTGCCAGCAGTTTATACGGGGGCCGATACAATGAGCAGTTCTTC. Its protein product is CASSLYGGRYNEQFF.

The CDR3 loop reads CASSREPTGDGTGGYTF. For the CDR3, the DNA is TGTGCCAGCAGCCGAGAACCCACAGGGGATGGGACGGGCGGCTACACCTTC. The V gene is TRBV7-2, the J gene TRBJ1-2; 7 nucleotides line up with TRBD1. V shed 5 bases, J shed 8 bases, and the junction held 20 bases outside the gene matches. The CDR3 covers 17 residues. CDR1 is SGHTA, CDR2 FQGNSA, per germline. The full variable domain, in which reference TRBV7-2 and TRBJ1-2 provide the parts outside the CDR3, is GAGVSQSPSNKVTEKGKDVELRCDPISGHTALYWYRQSLGQGLEFLIYFQGNSAPDKSGLPSDRFSAERTGGSVSTLTIQRTQQEDSAVYLCASSREPTGDGTGGYTFGSGTRLTVV.

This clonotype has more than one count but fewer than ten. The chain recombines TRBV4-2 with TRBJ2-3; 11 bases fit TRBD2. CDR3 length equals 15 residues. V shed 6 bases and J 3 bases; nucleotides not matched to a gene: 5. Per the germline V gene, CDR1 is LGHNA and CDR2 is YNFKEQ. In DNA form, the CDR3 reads TGTGCCAGCAGGTTTAGCGGGGGGGTAACAGATACGCAGTATTTT. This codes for CASRFSGGVTDTQYF.

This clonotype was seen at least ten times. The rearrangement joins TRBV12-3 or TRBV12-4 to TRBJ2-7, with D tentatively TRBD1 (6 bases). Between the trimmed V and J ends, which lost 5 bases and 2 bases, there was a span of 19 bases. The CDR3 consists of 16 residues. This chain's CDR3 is CASSPTGRGFTYEQYF. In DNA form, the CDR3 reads TGTGCCAGCAGTCCCACAGGGCGTGGGTTTACCTACGAGCAGTACTTC.

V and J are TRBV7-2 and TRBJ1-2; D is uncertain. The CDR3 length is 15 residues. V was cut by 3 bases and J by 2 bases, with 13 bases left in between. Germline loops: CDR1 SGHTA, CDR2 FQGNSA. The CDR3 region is CASSLVRLKNYGYTF. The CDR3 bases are TGTGCCAGCAGCTTGGTGCGGCTGAAAAACTATGGCTACACCTTC.

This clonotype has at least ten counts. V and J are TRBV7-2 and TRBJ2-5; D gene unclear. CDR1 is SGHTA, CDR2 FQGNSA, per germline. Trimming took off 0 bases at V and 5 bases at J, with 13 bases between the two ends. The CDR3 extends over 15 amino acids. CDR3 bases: TGTGCCAGCAGCTTAGCGCTGGCAGCTGGGGAGACCCAGTACTTC. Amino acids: CASSLALAAGETQYF.

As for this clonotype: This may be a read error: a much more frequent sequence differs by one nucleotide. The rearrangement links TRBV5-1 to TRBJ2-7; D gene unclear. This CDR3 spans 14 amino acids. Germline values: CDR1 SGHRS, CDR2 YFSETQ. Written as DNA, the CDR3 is TGCGCCAGCAGCTTGAGGCCGCCAAACTACGAGCACTACTTC. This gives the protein CASSLRPPNYEHYF.

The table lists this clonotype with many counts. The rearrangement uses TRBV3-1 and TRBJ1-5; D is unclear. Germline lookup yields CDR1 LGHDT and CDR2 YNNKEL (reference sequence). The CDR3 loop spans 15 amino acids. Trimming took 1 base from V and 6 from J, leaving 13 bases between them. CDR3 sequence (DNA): TGTGCCAGCAGCCAAGGGCCCGTGAGTTCTCAGCCCCAGCATTTT. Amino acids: CASSQGPVSSQPQHF.

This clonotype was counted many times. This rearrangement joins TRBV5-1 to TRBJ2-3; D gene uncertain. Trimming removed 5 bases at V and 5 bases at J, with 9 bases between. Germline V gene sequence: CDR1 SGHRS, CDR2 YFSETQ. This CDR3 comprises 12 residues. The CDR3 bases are TGCGCCAGCAGGTATGGGGTAGATACGCAGTATTTT. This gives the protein CASRYGVDTQYF.

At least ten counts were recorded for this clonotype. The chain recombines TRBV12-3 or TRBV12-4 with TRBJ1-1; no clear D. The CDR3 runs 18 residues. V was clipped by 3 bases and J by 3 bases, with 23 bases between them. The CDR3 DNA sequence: TGTGCCAGCAGTTTGACCGCGGCAACTAGGGCTAGGGACACTGAAGCTTTCTTT. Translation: CASSLTAATRARDTEAFF.

The CDR3 loop reads CASSLNRDGYTF. DNA for the CDR3: TGTGCCAGCTCCCTCAATAGAGACGGCTACACCTTC. This chain connects TRBV18 to TRBJ1-2; D is undetermined. The germline V gene has CDR1 KGHSH and CDR2 LQKENI. V was cut by 6 bases and J by 8 bases, with 13 bases left in between. The CDR3 loop spans 12 amino acids.

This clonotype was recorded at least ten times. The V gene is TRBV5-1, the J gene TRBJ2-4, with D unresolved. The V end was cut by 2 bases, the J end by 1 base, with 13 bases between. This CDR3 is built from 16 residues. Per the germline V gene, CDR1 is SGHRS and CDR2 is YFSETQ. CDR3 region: CASSFSVGEAKNIQYF. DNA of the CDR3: TGCGCCAGCAGCTTTAGTGTCGGTGAGGCCAAAAACATTCAGTACTTC.

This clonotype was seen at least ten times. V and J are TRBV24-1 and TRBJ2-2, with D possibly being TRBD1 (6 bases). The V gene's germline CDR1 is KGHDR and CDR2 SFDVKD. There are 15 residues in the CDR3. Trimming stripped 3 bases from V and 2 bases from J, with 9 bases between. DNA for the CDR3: TGTGCCACCAGTGATACCGGGACAAACACCGGGGAGCTGTTTTTT. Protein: CATSDTGTNTGELFF.

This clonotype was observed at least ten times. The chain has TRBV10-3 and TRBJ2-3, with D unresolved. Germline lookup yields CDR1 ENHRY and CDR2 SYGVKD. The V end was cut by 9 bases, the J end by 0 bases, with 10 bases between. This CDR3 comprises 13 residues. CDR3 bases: TGTGCCATTAGGGCAGCGAGCACAGATACGCAGTATTTT. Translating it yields CAIRAASTDTQYF.

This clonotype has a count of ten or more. The DNA for the CDR3 is TGTGCCAGCAGACAGGGACAGGGGAGCAATCAGCCCCAGCATTTT. Translating it yields CASRQGQGSNQPQHF. The V and J genes are TRBV2 and TRBJ1-5; 10 positions match TRBD1. This CDR3 has 15 amino acids. After removal of 6 bases from V and 1 base from J, the junction contained 3 bases not matched to a gene. Germline CDR1 SNHLY, CDR2 FYNNEI.

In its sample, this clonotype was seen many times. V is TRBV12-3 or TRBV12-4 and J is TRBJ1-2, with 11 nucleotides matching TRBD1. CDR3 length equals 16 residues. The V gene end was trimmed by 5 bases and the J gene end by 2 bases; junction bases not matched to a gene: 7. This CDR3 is CASSQAGTGGNYGYTF. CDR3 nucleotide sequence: TGTGCCAGCAGTCAAGCCGGGACAGGGGGGAACTATGGCTACACCTTC.

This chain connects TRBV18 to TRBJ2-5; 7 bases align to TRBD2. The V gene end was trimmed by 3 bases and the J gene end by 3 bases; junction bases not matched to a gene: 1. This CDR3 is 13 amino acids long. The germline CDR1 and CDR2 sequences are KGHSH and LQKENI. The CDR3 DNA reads TGTGCCAGCTCACCTCTAGCGGAAGAGACCCAGTACTTC. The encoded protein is CASSPLAEETQYF.